Detailed here is one T cell receptor (beta chain). Measured with immunoSEQ multiplex PCR; TCRdb has only the in-frame clones, and not every one. The data show 150,000 to 200,000 clones, with roughly 85% seen just once and about 3% held by the top ten. This sample stems from a study of blood T cell repertoires in COVID-19. Germline CDR1 SEHNR, CDR2 FQNEAQ (reference sequence). This CDR3 has 15 residues. Trimming took 4 bases from V and 4 from J; bases not matched to a gene: 8. This TCR was sampled from a human donor with acute or convalescent COVID-19. The donor label of this sample is uncertain. Sample: peripheral blood. The genes are TRBV7-9 and TRBJ1-1; the match to TRBD1 covers 8 bases. The CDR3: CASSSRQGHGTEAFF. The CDR3, as DNA: TGTGCCAGCAGCTCAAGACAGGGGCATGGCACTGAAGCTTTCTTT.